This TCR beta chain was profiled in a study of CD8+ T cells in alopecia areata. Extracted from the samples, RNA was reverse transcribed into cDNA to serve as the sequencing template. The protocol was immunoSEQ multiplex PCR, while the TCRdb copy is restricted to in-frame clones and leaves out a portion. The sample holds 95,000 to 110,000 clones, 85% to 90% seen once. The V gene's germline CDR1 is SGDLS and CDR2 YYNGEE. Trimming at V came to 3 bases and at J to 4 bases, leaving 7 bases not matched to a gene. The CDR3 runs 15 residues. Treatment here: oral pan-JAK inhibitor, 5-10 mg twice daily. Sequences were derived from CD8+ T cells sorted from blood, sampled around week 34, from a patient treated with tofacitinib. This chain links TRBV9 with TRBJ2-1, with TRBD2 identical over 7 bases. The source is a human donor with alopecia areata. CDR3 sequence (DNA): TGTGCCAGCAGCGCACCAGCGGGGAAATACAATGAGCAGTTCTTC. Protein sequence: CASSAPAGKYNEQFF.